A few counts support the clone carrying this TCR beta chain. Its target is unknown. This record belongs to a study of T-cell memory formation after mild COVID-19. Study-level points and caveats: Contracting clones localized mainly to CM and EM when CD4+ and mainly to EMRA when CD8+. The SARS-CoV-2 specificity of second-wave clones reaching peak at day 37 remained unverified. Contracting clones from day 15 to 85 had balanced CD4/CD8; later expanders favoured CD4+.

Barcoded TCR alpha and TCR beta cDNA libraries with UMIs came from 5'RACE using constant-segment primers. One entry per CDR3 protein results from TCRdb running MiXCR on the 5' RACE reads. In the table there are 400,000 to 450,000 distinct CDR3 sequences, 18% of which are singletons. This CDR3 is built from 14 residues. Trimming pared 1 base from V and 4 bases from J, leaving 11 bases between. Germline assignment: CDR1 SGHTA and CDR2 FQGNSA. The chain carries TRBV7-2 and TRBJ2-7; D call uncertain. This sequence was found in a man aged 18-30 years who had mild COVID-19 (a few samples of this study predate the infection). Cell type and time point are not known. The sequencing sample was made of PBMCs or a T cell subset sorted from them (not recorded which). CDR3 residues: CASSLGPTGYEQYV. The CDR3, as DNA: TGTGCCAGCAGCTTAGGACCGACCGGGTACGAGCAGTACGTC.